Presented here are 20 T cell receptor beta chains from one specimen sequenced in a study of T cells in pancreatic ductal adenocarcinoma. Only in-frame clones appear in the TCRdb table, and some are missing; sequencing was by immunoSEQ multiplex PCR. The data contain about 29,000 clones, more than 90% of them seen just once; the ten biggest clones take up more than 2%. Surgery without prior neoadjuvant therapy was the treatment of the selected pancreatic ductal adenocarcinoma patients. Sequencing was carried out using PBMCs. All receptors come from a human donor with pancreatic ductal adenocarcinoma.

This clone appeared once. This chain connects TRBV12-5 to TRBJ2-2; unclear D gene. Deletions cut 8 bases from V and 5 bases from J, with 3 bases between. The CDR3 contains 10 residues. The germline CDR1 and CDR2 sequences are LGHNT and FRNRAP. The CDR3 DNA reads TGTGCTAGTACGACCGGGGAGCTGTTTTTT. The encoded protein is CASTTGELFF.

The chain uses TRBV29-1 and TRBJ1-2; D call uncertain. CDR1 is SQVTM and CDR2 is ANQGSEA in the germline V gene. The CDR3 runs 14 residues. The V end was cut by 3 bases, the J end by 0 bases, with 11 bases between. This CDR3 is CSVDGGRANYGYTF. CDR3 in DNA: TGCAGCGTTGACGGAGGCCGGGCTAACTATGGCTACACCTTC.

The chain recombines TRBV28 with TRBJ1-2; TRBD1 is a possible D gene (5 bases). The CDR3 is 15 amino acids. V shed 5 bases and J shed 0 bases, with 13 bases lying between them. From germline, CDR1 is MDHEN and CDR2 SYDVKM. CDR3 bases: TGTGCCAGCAGTCGGGGGGGTGTTGCTAACTATGGCTACACCTTC. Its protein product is CASSRGGVANYGYTF.

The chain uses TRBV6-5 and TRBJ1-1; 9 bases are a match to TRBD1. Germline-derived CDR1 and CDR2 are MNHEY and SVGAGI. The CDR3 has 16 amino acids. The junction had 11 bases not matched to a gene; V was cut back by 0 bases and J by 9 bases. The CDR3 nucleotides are TGTGCCAGCAGTTACTCACGACAGGGGGATTTCGTAAAAGCTTTCTTT. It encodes CASSYSRQGDFVKAFF.

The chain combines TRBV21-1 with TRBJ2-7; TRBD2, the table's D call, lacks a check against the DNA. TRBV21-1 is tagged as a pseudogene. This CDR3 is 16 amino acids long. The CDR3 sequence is CASSNAGGAVDYEQYF. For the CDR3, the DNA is TGTGCCAGCAGCAATGCGGGGGGCGCGGTGGACTACGAGCAGTACTTC.

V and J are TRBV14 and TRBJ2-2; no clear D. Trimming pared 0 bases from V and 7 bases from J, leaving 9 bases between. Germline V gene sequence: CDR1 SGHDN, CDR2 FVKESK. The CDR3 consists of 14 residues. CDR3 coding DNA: TGTGCCAGCAGCCAAGATGAGAGCATCGGGGAGCTGTTTTTT. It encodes CASSQDESIGELFF.

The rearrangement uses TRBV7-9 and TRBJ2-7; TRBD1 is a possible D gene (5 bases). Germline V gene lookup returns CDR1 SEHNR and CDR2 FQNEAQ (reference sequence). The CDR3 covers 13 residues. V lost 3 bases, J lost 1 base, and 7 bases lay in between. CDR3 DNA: TGTGCCAGCAGCTTCGGACAATCCTACGAGCAGTACTTC. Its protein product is CASSFGQSYEQYF.

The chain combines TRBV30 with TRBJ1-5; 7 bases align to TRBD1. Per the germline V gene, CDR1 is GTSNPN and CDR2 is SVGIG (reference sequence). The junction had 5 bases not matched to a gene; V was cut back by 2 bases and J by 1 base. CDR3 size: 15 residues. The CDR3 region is CAWSWGTVSNQPQHF. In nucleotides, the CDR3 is TGTGCCTGGAGTTGGGGGACAGTCAGCAATCAGCCCCAGCATTTT.

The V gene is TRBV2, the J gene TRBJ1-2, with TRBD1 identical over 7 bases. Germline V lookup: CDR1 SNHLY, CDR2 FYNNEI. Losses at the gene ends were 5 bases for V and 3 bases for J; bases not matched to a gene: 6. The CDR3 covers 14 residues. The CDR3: CASSLTGLDYGYTF. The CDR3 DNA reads TGTGCCAGCAGTTTGACAGGGTTAGACTATGGCTACACCTTC.

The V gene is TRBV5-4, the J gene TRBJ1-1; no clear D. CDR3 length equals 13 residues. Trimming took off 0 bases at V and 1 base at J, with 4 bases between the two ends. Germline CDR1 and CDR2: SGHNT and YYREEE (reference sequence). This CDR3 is CASSLAGNTEAFF. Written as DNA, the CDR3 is TGTGCCAGCAGCTTGGCCGGGAACACTGAAGCTTTCTTT. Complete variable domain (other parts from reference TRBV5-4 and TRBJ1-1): ETGVTQSPTHLIKTRGQQVTLRCSSQSGHNTVSWYQQALGQGPQFIFQYYREEENGRGNFPPRFSGLQFPNYSSELNVNALELDDSALYLCASSLAGNTEAFFGQGTRLTVV.

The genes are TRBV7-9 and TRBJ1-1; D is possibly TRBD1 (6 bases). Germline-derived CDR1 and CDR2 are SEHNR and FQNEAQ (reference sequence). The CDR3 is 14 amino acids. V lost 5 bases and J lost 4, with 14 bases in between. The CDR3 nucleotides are TGTGCCAGCAGCAGCTTGGGGGGGGCCACTGAAGCTTTCTTT. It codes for CASSSLGGATEAFF.

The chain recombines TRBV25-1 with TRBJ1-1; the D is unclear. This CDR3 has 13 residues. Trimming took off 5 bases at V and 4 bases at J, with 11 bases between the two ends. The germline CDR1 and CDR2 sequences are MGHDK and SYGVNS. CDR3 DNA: TGTGCCAGCAGTACACGGTATGGCACTGAAGCTTTCTTT. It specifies CASSTRYGTEAFF.

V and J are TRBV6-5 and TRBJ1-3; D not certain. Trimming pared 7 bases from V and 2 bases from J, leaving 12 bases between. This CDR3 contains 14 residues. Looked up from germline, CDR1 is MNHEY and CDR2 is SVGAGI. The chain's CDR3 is CASTKVPAGNTIYF. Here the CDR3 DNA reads TGTGCCAGCACGAAGGTGCCCGCTGGAAACACCATATATTTT.

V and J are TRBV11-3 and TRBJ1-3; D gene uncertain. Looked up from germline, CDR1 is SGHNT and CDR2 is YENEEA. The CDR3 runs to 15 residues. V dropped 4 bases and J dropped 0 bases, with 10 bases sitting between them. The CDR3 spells CASSYGPLSGNTIYF. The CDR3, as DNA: TGTGCCAGCAGCTACGGACCCCTCTCTGGAAACACCATATATTTT.

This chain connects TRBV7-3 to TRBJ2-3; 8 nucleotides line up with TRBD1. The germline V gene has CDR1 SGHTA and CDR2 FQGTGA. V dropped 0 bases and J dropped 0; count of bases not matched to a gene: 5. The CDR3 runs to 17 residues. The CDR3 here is CASSLTGRGRSTDTQYF. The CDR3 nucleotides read TGTGCCAGCAGCTTAACCGGCAGGGGGCGAAGCACAGATACGCAGTATTTT.

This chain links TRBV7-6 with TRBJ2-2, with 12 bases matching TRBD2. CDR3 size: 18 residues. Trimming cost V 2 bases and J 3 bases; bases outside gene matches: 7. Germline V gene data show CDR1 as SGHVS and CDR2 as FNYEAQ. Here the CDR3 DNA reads TGTGCCAGCAGCTTAAGACTAGCGGGAGCTGGGGACACCGGGGAGCTGTTTTTT. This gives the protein CASSLRLAGAGDTGELFF. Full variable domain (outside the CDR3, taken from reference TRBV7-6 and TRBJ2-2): GAGVSQSPRYKVTKRGQDVALRCDPISGHVSLYWYRQALGQGPEFLTYFNYEAQQDKSGLPNDRFSAERPEGSISTLTIQRTEQRDSAMYRCASSLRLAGAGDTGELFFGEGSRLTVL.

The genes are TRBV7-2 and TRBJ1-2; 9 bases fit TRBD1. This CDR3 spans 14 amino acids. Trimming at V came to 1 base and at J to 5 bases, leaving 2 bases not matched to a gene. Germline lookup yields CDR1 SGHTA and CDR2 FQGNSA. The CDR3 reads CASSLGGQGYGYTF. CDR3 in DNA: TGTGCCAGCAGCTTAGGCGGACAGGGGTATGGCTACACCTTC.

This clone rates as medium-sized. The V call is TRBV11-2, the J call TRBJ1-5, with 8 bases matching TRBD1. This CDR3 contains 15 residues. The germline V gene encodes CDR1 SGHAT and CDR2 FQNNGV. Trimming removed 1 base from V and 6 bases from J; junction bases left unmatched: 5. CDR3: CASSLGQGISQPQHF. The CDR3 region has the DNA TGTGCCAGCAGCTTAGGACAGGGGATTTCTCAGCCCCAGCATTTT.

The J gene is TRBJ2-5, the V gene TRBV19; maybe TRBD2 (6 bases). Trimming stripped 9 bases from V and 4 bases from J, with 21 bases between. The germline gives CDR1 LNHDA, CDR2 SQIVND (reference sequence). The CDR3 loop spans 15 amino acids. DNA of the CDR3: TGTGCCAGCAGTCCCTTACGGGAGTCAGGAGAGACCCAGTACTTC. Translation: CASSPLRESGETQYF.

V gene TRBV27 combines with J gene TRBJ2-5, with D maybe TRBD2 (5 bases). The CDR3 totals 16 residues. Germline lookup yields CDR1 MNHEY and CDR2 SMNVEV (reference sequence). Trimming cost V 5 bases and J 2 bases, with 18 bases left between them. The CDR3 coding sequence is TGTGCCAGCAGTCCCCGGGGAGCATTATTGCAAGAGACCCAGTACTTC. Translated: CASSPRGALLQETQYF.